This T cell receptor beta chain was sequenced for a study of T cells in women clearing cervical HPV infection. Assay used: immunoSEQ multiplex PCR; TCRdb lists only in-frame clones, some missing. This listing includes some 31,000 clones. For this clone: Antigen unknown. The read halts 3 residues ahead of the CDR3 end, with the missing end drawn from the germline J gene.

This CDR3 is 13 amino acids long. The germline V gene encodes CDR1 SGHTA and CDR2 FQGNSA. V lost 1 base and J 4 bases, leaving 7 bases between the germline ends. Overall study results and limits: Associations may precede or follow infection; HPV-specific or memory T cells were not isolated.

The clonotype originates from a woman between 18 and 70 years old with a cervical HPV16 infection that either progressed to CIN3+ or cleared (not recorded which). Sequenced sample: blood buffy coat. The rearrangement uses TRBV7-2 and TRBJ1-2; D uncertain. CDR3 region: CASSLVAGYGYTF. The CDR3 DNA, read in part, is TGTGCCAGCAGCTTAGTGGCGGGCTATGGC.